The 2 T cell receptor beta chains below come from one sample, sequenced in a study of T-cell memory formation after mild COVID-19. TCRdb reprocessed the 5' RACE reads with MiXCR, giving one entry per CDR3 protein. This table has fewer than 450,000 distinct CDR3 sequences, roughly 24% appearing once. The sample was PBMCs or a T cell subset sorted from them (not recorded which). Receptors were obtained from an adult woman who had mild COVID-19 (a few samples of this study predate the infection). Cell type and time point are not known.

The chain recombines TRBV7-2 with TRBJ1-6, with unresolved D. Trimming cost V 5 bases and J 10 bases, with 12 bases left between them. The CDR3 consists of 13 residues. Germline V lookup: CDR1 SGHTA, CDR2 FQGNSA. For the CDR3, the DNA is TGTGCCAGCAGCCCGGACTGGGGATCACCCCTCCACTTT. It codes for CASSPDWGSPLHF. Filled out from reference TRBV7-2 and TRBJ1-6, the complete variable domain reads GAGVSQSPSNKVTEKGKDVELRCDPISGHTALYWYRQSLGQGLEFLIYFQGNSAPDKSGLPSDRFSAERTGGSVSTLTIQRTQQEDSAVYLCASSPDWGSPLHFGNGTRLTVT.

The genes are TRBV9 and TRBJ1-1; 7 nucleotides match TRBD1. From germline, CDR1 is SGDLS and CDR2 YYNGEE. This CDR3 is 16 amino acids long. V shed 4 bases and J 3 bases; nucleotides not matched to a gene: 12. CDR3 region: CASSLGRGGTDTEAFF. DNA of the CDR3: TGTGCCAGCAGCCTCGGGAGAGGGGGCACGGACACTGAAGCTTTCTTT.